The text below deals with one T cell receptor beta chain. Germline assignment: CDR1 LGHDT and CDR2 YNNKEL (reference sequence). The V segment lost 8 bases and the J segment 6 bases; nucleotides outside the gene matches: 10. There are 15 residues in the CDR3. The data belong to a study of blood T cell repertoires in COVID-19. The wider study: COVID-19 samples from acute and convalescent phases originated in the United States, Italy and Spain.

In the original workflow: Counts of nucleated cells, estimated from reference gene primer amplification, were obtained. Some clones are missing from TCRdb's copy, which holds only in-frame ones; the method was immunoSEQ multiplex PCR. Clonal size and the V and J genes are those of that table, whereas D and trimming came from the DNA. The profile covers over 110,000 clones, with 70% to 85% appearing a single time and approximately 3.5% taken by the ten largest. Sequencing used peripheral blood. The chain links TRBV3-1 (or the pseudogene TRBV3-2) to TRBJ1-6; TRBD1 aligns across 7 bases. This sequence originates from a man aged 55 to 70 with acute or convalescent COVID-19. The CDR3 sequence is CASCQGGNRNSPLHF. The CDR3 coding sequence is TGTGCCAGCTGTCAAGGGGGCAACCGTAATTCACCCCTCCACTTT.